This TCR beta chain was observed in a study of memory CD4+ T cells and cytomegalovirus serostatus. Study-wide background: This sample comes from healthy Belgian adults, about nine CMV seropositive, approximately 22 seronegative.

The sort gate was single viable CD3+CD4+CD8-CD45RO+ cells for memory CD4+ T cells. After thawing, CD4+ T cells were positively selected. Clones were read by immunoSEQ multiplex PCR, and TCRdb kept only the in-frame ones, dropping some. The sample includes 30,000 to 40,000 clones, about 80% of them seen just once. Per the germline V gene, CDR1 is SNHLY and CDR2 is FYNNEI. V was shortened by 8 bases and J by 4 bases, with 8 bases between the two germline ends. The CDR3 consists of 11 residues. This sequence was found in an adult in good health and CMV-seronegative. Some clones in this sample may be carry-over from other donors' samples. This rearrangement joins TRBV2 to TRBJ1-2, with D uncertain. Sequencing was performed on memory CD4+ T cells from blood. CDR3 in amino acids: CASSSGYGYTF. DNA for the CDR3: TGTGCCAGCTCTTCAGGCTATGGCTACACCTTC.